This T cell receptor (beta chain) was profiled in a study of blood T cell repertoires in COVID-19. Study information: The United States, Italy and Spain provided the acute and convalescent COVID-19 samples.

This table comes from immunoSEQ multiplex PCR, and its TCRdb copy is limited to in-frame clones, with some not included. The sample records 200,000 to 250,000 clones, 90% being singletons. The CDR3 consists of 16 residues. J was trimmed by 4 bases and V by 2 bases; bases with no gene match: 5. CDR1 is SGHAT and CDR2 is FQNNGV in the germline V gene. Residents of approximately 25 US areas, aged about 18 to 100 years, made up the participants. The chain is built from TRBV11-2 and TRBJ2-1; 10 nucleotides match TRBD2. The sequence came from a man aged 25-40 years who had been exposed to COVID-19. Material: PBMCs or T cells enriched from blood (not recorded which). This CDR3 reads CASSLSAGGRYNEQFF. CDR3 DNA: TGTGCCAGCAGCTTATCAGCGGGGGGGCGGTACAATGAGCAGTTCTTC.